This TCR beta chain was sequenced for a study of shared clonotypes between healthy human individuals. TCRdb's copy holds only in-frame clones and misses some; the assay was immunoSEQ multiplex PCR. The sample includes more than 2,000,000 clones, approximately 90% of them seen just once. Everyone who donated was a Caucasian adult who lived in Nashville, Tennessee. The CDR3 spans 14 residues. Trimming took 5 bases from V and 2 from J, leaving 11 bases between them. Germline V gene sequence: CDR1 MDHEN, CDR2 SYDVKM. This chain links TRBV28 with TRBJ2-3; D gene unclear. The sequencing input was naive CD4+ T cells sorted from blood. Subset: CD45RA+ positively selected. The receptor was derived from a young man in good health. The CDR3 DNA reads TGTGCCAGCAGTAAGGCTGCCCTCACAGATACGCAGTATTTT. Its translation: CASSKAALTDTQYF.